This T cell receptor (beta chain) was identified during a study of shared clonotypes between healthy human individuals. Study as a whole: Every donor yielded three CD4 naive, three CD4 memory, two CD8 naive and one CD8 memory plate.

This table comes from immunoSEQ multiplex PCR, and its TCRdb copy is limited to in-frame clones, with some not included. The sample carries about 520,000 clones, 95% to 96% recorded once. All donors were healthy HIV-negative adults lacking recent acute infections or vaccinations. Into CD45RA+ naive and CD45RA-negative memory subsets, the CD4+ cells were split. CDR3 length: 17 residues. The V end lost 5 bases, the J end lost 0 bases, and 20 bases lay between the germline ends. Germline V gene sequence: CDR1 MDHEN, CDR2 SYDVKM. This clone was seen a single time. The rearrangement links TRBV28 to TRBJ2-7; D unclear. The receptor was isolated from a woman in her 30s in good health. The source material was naive CD4+ T cells sorted from blood. Specified subset: CD45RA+ positively selected. The CDR3 reads CASSPWVGTLSSYEQYF. CDR3 coding DNA: TGTGCCAGCAGTCCATGGGTTGGAACACTAAGCTCCTACGAGCAGTACTTC.